Here is one TCR beta chain with its context. Its antigen is still unknown. The data originate from a study of cytomegalovirus exposure and HLA in healthy donors. Study information: T cells numbering about 200 million yielded more than 95 million unique TCR beta sequences in an earlier analysis. Study-wide results and limits: Later on, an analysis found that several of the most significant clusters appeared to be linked to common viral pathogens, which included parvovirus B19. An ancestry cluster, one associated with Asian ancestry, reportedly showed fewer N-insertions than the approximately 670-donor mean in a later analysis.

The PCR had 60 Vbeta and 13 Jbeta primers. Here immunoSEQ multiplex PCR was the method, and the copy in TCRdb shows in-frame clones only, minus some. Among some 110,000 clones listed, around 84% were seen once. The CDR3 is 15 amino acids. CDR1 and CDR2 (germline): SGHRS, YFSETQ. The junction had 7 bases not matched to a gene; V was cut back by 1 base and J by 9 bases. Donors showed nominal health when sampled, although they likely had unrecorded immune exposures. The chain recombines TRBV5-1 with TRBJ2-1, with 10 nucleotides matching TRBD2. The clonotype comes from a young man in good health and CMV-seropositive. The sample comprised PBMCs. The DNA of the CDR3 is TGCGCCAGCAGCTTGCCAGCGGGGGGGCAGGGTGAGCAGTTCTTC. As protein: CASSLPAGGQGEQFF.